Sequencing of this T cell receptor (beta chain) was carried out in a study of radiotherapy plus CTLA-4 blockade in lung cancer. Study details: Patients showed objective responses in 15% to 20% of cases, and disease control was achieved by about 30%. Whole-study findings and limits: Response, reportedly, was best predicted by interferon-beta along with early blood T cell clone dynamics. Following radiotherapy plus ipilimumab, tumor-derived TCR clones expanded in the blood.

Sequenced by immunoSEQ multiplex PCR; TCRdb stores in-frame clones only, minus some. Among some 51,000 clones listed, about four fifths were seen once. Germline loops: CDR1 MNHEY, CDR2 SMNVEV (reference sequence). With V trimmed by 6 bases and J by 8 bases, 12 bases remained unmatched. This CDR3 has 14 residues. Enrolled patients, whose metastatic non-small-cell lung cancer was chemo-refractory, received focal radiation plus CTLA-4 blockade with ipilimumab. This clone was observed a few times. The antigen is undetermined. The chain is built from TRBV27 and TRBJ1-2; 7 nucleotides align to TRBD1. This receptor was taken from a human donor with non-small cell lung cancer who had a complete response to radiotherapy plus ipilimumab. Sequenced material: peripheral blood, taken from a patient treated with radiotherapy plus ipilimumab. In nucleotides, the CDR3 is TGTGCCAGCAGGCCGACAGGGAGTGCGGCCGGCTACACCTTC. Translating gives CASRPTGSAAGYTF.